A selection of T cell receptor beta chains follows, all from one sample in a study of CD4 T cells in relation to SARS-CoV-2 and coronaviruses. Libraries were prepared by immunoSEQ multiplex PCR; TCRdb keeps only in-frame clonotypes and omits some of them. Of approximately 20,000 clones in the sample, less than 85% are singletons; the top ten hold 17%. Antigen specificity for these receptors is unknown. Material: CD4+ T cells from PBMCs, cultured in vitro. These receptors were taken from a human donor in good health. Both conserved end residues are part of each CDR3. The D gene is left open where the match is weak. Some rows have no size entry. The others give once, few or many, or a class for an expanded clone.

clone size	D gene	J gene	CDR3 length	V gene	CDR3 DNA	CDR3 protein
-	-	TRBJ2-2	14	TRBV5-4	TGTGCCAGCAGCTGGGACCCCTCGGGCGGGGAGCTGTTTTTT	CASSWDPSGGELFF
-	-	TRBJ1-1	14	TRBV7-9	TGTGCCAGCAGCCCAATAACCGGGAGGAATGAAGCTTTCTTT	CASSPITGRNEAFF
-	-	TRBJ1-1	14	TRBV5-5	TGTGCCAGCAGCTTTTTATCAGGGGAGACTGAAGCTTTCTTT	CASSFLSGETEAFF
-	-	TRBJ1-4	12	TRBV3-1/TRBV3-2	TGTGCCAGCAACACAGGGTATGAAAAACTGTTTTTT	CASNTGYEKLFF
-	TRBD2	TRBJ2-7	15	TRBV6-1	TGTGCCAGCAGTGAAGTACAACTAGCGCCGTACGAGCAGTACTTC	CASSEVQLAPYEQYF
-	TRBD1	TRBJ1-6	15	TRBV19	TGTGCCAGTAGTGAGGACAGGGGCAATAATTCACCCCTCCACTTT	CASSEDRGNNSPLHF
-	-	TRBJ2-5	16	TRBV19	TGTGCCAGTAGTTTTGGCGGAGCATCGTACCAAGAGACCCAGTACTTC	CASSFGGASYQETQYF
few	-	TRBJ2-2	14	TRBV9	TGTGCCAGCAGCGTAGACGAATTCACCGGGGAGCTGTTTTTT	CASSVDEFTGELFF
-	-	TRBJ1-5	15	TRBV2	TGTGCCAGCAGTCTACAGGGAGATGGCAATCAGCCCCAGCATTTT	CASSLQGDGNQPQHF
-	-	TRBJ1-3	14	TRBV3-1/TRBV3-2	TGTGCCAGCAGCCAGGCCGTCTCTGGAAACACCATATATTTT	CASSQAVSGNTIYF
-	TRBD2	TRBJ2-1	15	TRBV2	TGTGCCAGCAGTGAGGCGTTAGCGGGATATAATGAGCAGTTCTTC	CASSEALAGYNEQFF
-	TRBD1	TRBJ1-2	14	TRBV5-1	TGCGCCAGCAGCTTGGGGGACAGGGGCTATGGCTACACCTTC	CASSLGDRGYGYTF
-	-	TRBJ2-7	15	TRBV9	TGTGCCAGCAGCGTAGCGGCCTTTGAGTCCTACGAGCAGTACTTC	CASSVAAFESYEQYF
-	-	TRBJ2-7	17	TRBV21-1	TGTGCCAGCAGCAAATCAGGAGGGGCCCTGTTCTCCTACGAGCAGTACTTC	CASSKSGGALFSYEQYF